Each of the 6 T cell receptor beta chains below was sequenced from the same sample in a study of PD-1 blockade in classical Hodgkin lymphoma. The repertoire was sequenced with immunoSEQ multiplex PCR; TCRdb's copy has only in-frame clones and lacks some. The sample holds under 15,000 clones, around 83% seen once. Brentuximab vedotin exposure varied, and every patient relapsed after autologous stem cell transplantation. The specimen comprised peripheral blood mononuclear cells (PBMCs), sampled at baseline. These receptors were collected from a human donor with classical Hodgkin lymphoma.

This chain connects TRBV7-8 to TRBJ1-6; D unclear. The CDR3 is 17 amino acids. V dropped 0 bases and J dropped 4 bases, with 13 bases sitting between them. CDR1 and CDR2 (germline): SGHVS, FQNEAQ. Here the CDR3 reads CASSLARLWKYNSPLHF. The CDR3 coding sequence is TGTGCCAGCAGCTTAGCGAGGTTGTGGAAATATAATTCACCCCTCCACTTT.

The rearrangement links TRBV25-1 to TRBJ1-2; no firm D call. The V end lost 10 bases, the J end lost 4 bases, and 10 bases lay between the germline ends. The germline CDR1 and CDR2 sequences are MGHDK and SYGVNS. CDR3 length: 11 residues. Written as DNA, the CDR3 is TGTGCCACCAGAGGGCTCTATGGCTACACCTTC. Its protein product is CATRGLYGYTF.

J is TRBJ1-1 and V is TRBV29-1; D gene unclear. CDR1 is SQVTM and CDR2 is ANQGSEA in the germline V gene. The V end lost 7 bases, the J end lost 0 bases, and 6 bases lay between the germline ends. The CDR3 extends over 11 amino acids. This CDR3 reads CSGAMNTEAFF. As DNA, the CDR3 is TGCAGCGGAGCTATGAACACTGAAGCTTTCTTT.

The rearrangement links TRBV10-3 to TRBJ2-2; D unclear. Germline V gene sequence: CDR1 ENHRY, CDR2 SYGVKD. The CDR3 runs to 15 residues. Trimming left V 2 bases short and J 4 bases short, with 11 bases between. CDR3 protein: CAISEVLSLTGELFF. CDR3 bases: TGTGCCATCAGTGAGGTTCTGAGCCTCACCGGGGAGCTGTTTTTT.

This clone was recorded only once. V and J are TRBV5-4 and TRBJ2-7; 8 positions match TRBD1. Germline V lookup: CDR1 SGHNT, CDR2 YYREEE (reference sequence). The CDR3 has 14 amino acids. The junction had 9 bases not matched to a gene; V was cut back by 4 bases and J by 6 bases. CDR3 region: CASSQDRGFGEQYF. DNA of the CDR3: TGTGCCAGCAGCCAAGACAGGGGTTTCGGCGAGCAGTACTTC.

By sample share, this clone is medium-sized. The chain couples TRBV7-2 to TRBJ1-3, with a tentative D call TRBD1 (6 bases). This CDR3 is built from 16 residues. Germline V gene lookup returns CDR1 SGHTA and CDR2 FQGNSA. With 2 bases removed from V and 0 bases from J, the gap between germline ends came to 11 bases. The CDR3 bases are TGTGCCAGCAGCTTACCCCGGGACAACTCTGGAAACACCATATATTTT. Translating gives CASSLPRDNSGNTIYF.